This TCR beta chain was observed in a study of CD8+ T cells in alopecia areata. Treatment described: oral pan-JAK inhibitor, 5-10 mg twice daily. Following extraction, RNA underwent reverse transcription to cDNA, which served as the sequencing template. Repertoires were generated with immunoSEQ multiplex PCR, while TCRdb's copy carries only in-frame clones and drops some. The table records about 190,000 clones, over 60% of them present only once. Germline V gene lookup returns CDR1 SQVTM and CDR2 ANQGSEA. The V and J ends lost 3 bases and 3 bases, in that order; junction bases with no gene match: 10. The CDR3 runs to 16 residues. Study-wide findings and caveats: Normal scalp showed lower clonality than lesional scalp, especially alopecia totalis/universalis.

Concerning this clone: The antigen is not known.

J is TRBJ2-3 and V is TRBV29-1; 9 bases fit TRBD2. The TCR sequence derives from a human donor with alopecia areata. The sequences come from CD4+ T cells sorted from blood, collected at week 4, from a patient treated with tofacitinib. The DNA of the CDR3 is TGCAGCGTTGATAGAGGACTAGCGACGATTACAGATACGCAGTATTTT. This gives the protein CSVDRGLATITDTQYF.